One T cell receptor (beta chain) is described in this entry. Its antigen is unknown. Base qualities were left out, and no much larger clone turns up one base away. V sheds 5 bases and J sheds 10 bases, leaving 17 bases between their ends. The germline V gene specifies SGHAT as CDR1 and FQNNGV as CDR2. Spanning cysteine to phenylalanine, the CDR3 consists of 13 amino acids. Only the CDR3 DNA stays, 39 bases, in frame from base 1. This record belongs to a study of graft-versus-host responses after intestinal transplantation (dated by TCRdb to about 2021). As for the study more broadly: The transplants that recipients received were multivisceral, liver-intestinal, or isolated intestinal. Samples from three later patients were sequenced in-house on an Illumina MiSeq with MiXCR processing rather than by the commercial service. Anti-thymocyte globulin induction was given to all recipients, followed by maintenance tacrolimus and steroids for two to three years. The cohort enrolled about 23 intestinal transplant recipients, one of whom was a retransplant, and a few patients without pretransplant specimens were excluded. To identify alloreactive clones, pre-transplant mixed lymphocyte reaction products were sequenced and then compared with unstimulated pre-transplant donor and recipient T cells. Donor T cell macrochimerism was defined as a peak of at least 4% donor T cells among recipient peripheral blood mononuclear cells. After intestinal transplantation, graft-versus-host and host-versus-graft alloreactive T cell clones in the graft, circulation and bone marrow were tracked using bulk TCR-beta CDR3 sequencing.

The investigation overall reported the following: In the allografts of patients with donor T cell macrochimerism, GvH to HvG T cell clonal ratios were high. GvH clones were detected in recipient bone marrow, and some of these GvH clones were observed earlier in ileal mucosa or blood, consistent with an intestinal mucosal origin. The relatively low number and heterogeneity of intestinal transplant patients limited the conclusions. Early after transplant, peak levels of circulating GvH clones were found to be associated with declines in HvG clones.

The sample's time point label, in plain terms: cells obtained before transplantation from donor or recipient. CD3+CD4+ and CD3+CD8+ populations were FACS-sorted from unstimulated pre-transplant donor and recipient cells taken from spleen or lymph nodes. Libraries were built with the immunoSEQ multiplex PCR assay. For most patients, genomic DNA was isolated with the Qiagen DNeasy Blood and Tissue Kit and shipped frozen to Adaptive Biotechnologies for TCR sequencing. For most patients, high-throughput TCR-beta CDR3 sequencing of genomic DNA was performed by Adaptive Biotechnologies. On the study's bioinformatics: TCR sequencing data were retrieved from Adaptive's ImmunoSEQ software for around 20 patients, whereas three other patients were processed with MiXCR and VDJtools. To correct CD4 versus CD8 sorting errors, any sequence found in both subsets at a frequency ratio below 5:1 was removed. Because the origin of CDR3 nucleotide sequences shared between donor and recipient could not be assigned, those sequences were removed. To count as alloreactive, a clone needed at least 2-fold expansion over unstimulated cells and a minimum CFSE-low frequency of 0.002% (template counts) or 0.001% (read counts). Mappable clones were those detected in sequenced pre-transplant spleen, lymph node, or MLR CFSE-low populations of the donor or recipient. The cumulative frequency of alloreactive clones was calculated as a percentage of all sequences, weighted by copy number. Entries here come from immuneACCESS through TCRdb and include only in-frame sequences with V and J called. Some clones fail to appear in such tables; in the studies checked, an unresolved V gene covers under half of the shortfall, and the cause of the remainder is unknown. V, J and clone size are those of that table, while D and trimming were read from the DNA. This sample gives approximately 90,000 clones in total; roughly 80% of them show up just once. The ten largest account for 0.8% to 0.9% of the sample.

The chain was built from TRBV11-2 and TRBJ1-2; tentative D gene TRBD1, with 6 bases matching. The receptor's source is a human donor who received an intestinal transplant. The sequenced sample was unstimulated CD4+ T cells sorted from spleen or lymph node cells, obtained before intestinal transplant. The CDR3 has the sequence CASSPDRDTPYTF. The sequence in DNA is TGTGCCAGCAGCCCCGACCGGGACACCCCCTACACCTTC.